A single sample is the source of the 28 T cell receptor beta chains below, sequenced in a study of T cell changes during pregnancy in multiple sclerosis. Clones were read by immunoSEQ multiplex PCR, and TCRdb kept only the in-frame ones, dropping some. The sample consists of 20,000 to 30,000 clones, 88% of them appearing once. The sequencing here drew on CD4+ T cells from peripheral blood mononuclear cells, taken in the first trimester of pregnancy. Source of these receptors: a female donor in good health, enrolled as a control in a pregnancy study.

The chain joins TRBV13 to TRBJ2-5; a possible D gene is TRBD1 (5 bases). The germline CDR1 and CDR2 sequences are PRHDT and FYEKMQ (reference sequence). V was trimmed by 5 bases and J by 4 bases, leaving 17 bases between them. This CDR3 is 15 amino acids long. The CDR3 DNA reads TGTGCCAGCAGCGAATTAGTTCGGCAGGGAGAGACCCAGTACTTC. This sequence encodes CASSELVRQGETQYF.

The V gene is TRBV30, the J gene TRBJ2-2; 10 bases are a match to TRBD1. This CDR3 comprises 15 residues. After removal of 8 bases from V and 6 bases from J, the junction contained 12 bases not matched to a gene. Germline V lookup: CDR1 GTSNPN, CDR2 SVGIG (reference sequence). CDR3 nucleotides: TGTGCCAGCTCCGGGACAGGGGATTGGGCCGGGGAGCTGTTTTTT. It translates to CASSGTGDWAGELFF.

The chain uses TRBV19 and TRBJ1-2; 11 bases fit TRBD1. From germline, CDR1 is LNHDA and CDR2 SQIVND (reference sequence). The V segment lost 3 bases and the J segment 7 bases; nucleotides outside the gene matches: 4. This CDR3 has 14 residues. CDR3 protein: CASSIWTGGGGYTF. CDR3 sequence (DNA): TGTGCCAGTAGTATTTGGACAGGGGGCGGTGGCTACACCTTC.

This clone was recorded a few times. CDR3 coding DNA: TGTGCCAGCAGCTCCTACAACTATGGCTACACCTTC. This encodes CASSSYNYGYTF. The chain has TRBV11-2 and TRBJ1-2; D gene ambiguous. Germline assignment: CDR1 SGHAT and CDR2 FQNNGV. The CDR3 is 12 residues long. The germline V and J ends were trimmed by 4 bases and 2 bases, with 5 bases remaining between them.

The rearrangement links TRBV10-2 to TRBJ1-2; tentative D call: TRBD1 (6 bases). CDR3 length: 16 amino acids. V was pared by 4 bases and J by 2 bases, with 17 bases between. The germline V gene has CDR1 WSHSY and CDR2 SAAADI. CDR3 loop: CASSAARGGLNYGYTF. CDR3 sequence (DNA): TGCGCCAGCAGTGCGGCAAGAGGGGGATTAAACTATGGCTACACCTTC.

The chain joins TRBV27 to TRBJ2-7, with 9 bases that match TRBD2. Germline assignment: CDR1 MNHEY and CDR2 SMNVEV (reference sequence). The CDR3 contains 18 residues. Trimming cost V 6 bases and J 6 bases; bases outside gene matches: 21. In DNA, the CDR3 is TGTGCCAGCAGCTCGATCTTCTCCCGGCTAGCGGGAAATCCCGAGCAGTACTTC. Its translation is CASSSIFSRLAGNPEQYF.

V is TRBV19 and J is TRBJ2-7; tentative D call: TRBD1 (5 bases). CDR1 LNHDA and CDR2 SQIVND come from the germline V gene (reference sequence). V shed 10 bases and J shed 4 bases, with 17 bases lying between them. The CDR3 is made up of 13 amino acids. CDR3 protein: CATSRALTYEQYF. Here the CDR3 DNA reads TGTGCCACATCCAGGGCGCTCACTTACGAGCAGTACTTC.

The chain has TRBV5-1 and TRBJ2-5, with 8 nucleotides matching TRBD1. J was trimmed by 4 bases and V by 3 bases; bases with no gene match: 8. Germline values: CDR1 SGHRS, CDR2 YFSETQ. The CDR3 contains 15 residues. CDR3 coding DNA: TGCGCCAGCAGCTCGGCGTGGACAGGGCGAGAGACCCAGTACTTC. Translating gives CASSSAWTGRETQYF.

This chain connects TRBV6-5 to TRBJ2-7; the D gene is possibly TRBD1 (7 bases). V lost 5 bases, J lost 2 bases, and 16 bases lay in between. Germline V CDR1 and CDR2: MNHEY, SVGAGI. The CDR3 length is 15 residues. The CDR3 here is CASSQETGRTYEQYF. The CDR3 nucleotides read TGTGCCAGCAGTCAGGAGACAGGGAGGACCTACGAGCAGTACTTC.

This sequence joins TRBV5-1 and TRBJ2-7; 8 bases align to TRBD1. V shed 3 bases and J 3 bases; nucleotides not matched to a gene: 5. The CDR3 length is 14 residues. Germline V gene data show CDR1 as SGHRS and CDR2 as YFSETQ. The chain's CDR3 is CASSSAGTGYEQYF. CDR3 sequence (DNA): TGCGCCAGCAGCTCGGCCGGGACAGGCTACGAGCAGTACTTC.

The table lists this clone with a few counts. The chain recombines TRBV19 with TRBJ2-6; D perhaps matches TRBD2 (6 bases). The CDR3 is made up of 15 amino acids. Between the trimmed V and J ends, which lost 8 bases and 2 bases, there was a span of 13 bases. The V gene's germline CDR1 is LNHDA and CDR2 SQIVND (reference sequence). CDR3: CASGSGGAGANVLTF. Here the CDR3 DNA reads TGTGCCAGTGGCTCCGGGGGAGCTGGGGCCAACGTCCTGACTTTC.

This clone was counted a single time. The J gene is TRBJ1-4, the V gene TRBV6-1, with TRBD1 identical over 10 bases. The CDR3 is 14 amino acids. The V segment lost 6 bases and the J segment 7 bases; nucleotides outside the gene matches: 5. Germline values: CDR1 MNHNS, CDR2 SASEGT. DNA for the CDR3: TGTGCCAGCAGCCAGACAGGGGGCCGTGAAAAACTGTTTTTT. This codes for CASSQTGGREKLFF.

The V and J genes are TRBV19 and TRBJ1-1, with D uncertain. Trimming stripped 6 bases from V and 1 base from J, with 9 bases between. The CDR3 runs 13 residues. Germline-derived CDR1 and CDR2 are LNHDA and SQIVND (reference sequence). CDR3 DNA sequence: TGTGCCAGTAGCGCGAGGCAGAACACTGAAGCTTTCTTT. Residues: CASSARQNTEAFF.

The V gene is TRBV30, the J gene TRBJ2-3, with 10 bases lining up with TRBD1. The CDR3 length is 15 residues. Germline V CDR1 and CDR2: GTSNPN, SVGIG (reference sequence). V lost 3 bases and J lost 5; bases outside the gene matches: 8. CDR3 sequence reads: CAWSQGQGLGDTQYF. CDR3 DNA sequence: TGTGCCTGGAGCCAGGGACAGGGGCTGGGAGATACGCAGTATTTT. Supplemented by reference TRBV30 and TRBJ2-3, the full variable domain reads SQTIHQWPATLVQPVGSPLSLECTVEGTSNPNLYWYRQAAGRGLQLLFYSVGIGQISSEVPQNLSASRPQDRQFILSSKKLLLSDSGFYLCAWSQGQGLGDTQYFGPGTRLTVL.

This clone was counted only a few times. The chain recombines TRBV18 with TRBJ2-7; D gene uncertain. The ends were cut back, 4 bases at V and 5 bases at J, with 12 bases in the middle. CDR3 length equals 13 residues. The germline gives CDR1 KGHSH, CDR2 LQKENI. The CDR3 nucleotides are TGTGCCAGCTCACAAAGCTCGGCGGACGAGCAGTACTTC. Its translation is CASSQSSADEQYF.

This clone was counted between two and nine times. The chain combines TRBV5-4 with TRBJ1-4; the match to TRBD1 covers 9 bases. Looked up from germline, CDR1 is SGHNT and CDR2 is YYREEE (reference sequence). The trim removed 4 bases at V and 12 bases at J, leaving 4 bases unmatched. This CDR3 region has 12 residues. CDR3 amino acids: CASSAQGAQLFF. The CDR3 nucleotides are TGTGCCAGCAGCGCACAGGGGGCGCAACTGTTTTTT.

V is TRBV6-6 and J is TRBJ2-1; 11 bases fit TRBD2. The V and J ends lost 3 bases and 7 bases, in that order; junction bases with no gene match: 8. Germline CDR1 MNHNY, CDR2 SVGAGI (reference sequence). The CDR3 is 16 residues long. CDR3 region: CASSYPLAGGVNEQFF. In DNA, the CDR3 is TGTGCCAGCAGTTATCCGCTAGCGGGAGGAGTAAATGAGCAGTTCTTC.

The rearrangement uses TRBV28 and TRBJ1-3; D may be TRBD1 (6 bases). V gave up 4 bases and J gave up 2 bases, with 18 bases separating them. The CDR3 extends over 17 amino acids. Germline lookup yields CDR1 MDHEN and CDR2 SYDVKM. CDR3 bases: TGTGCCAGCAGTTCGGTGGGGGCCCTGAGCGCTGGAAACACCATATATTTT. This sequence encodes CASSSVGALSAGNTIYF.

The chain uses TRBV14 and TRBJ2-7; 7 bases fit TRBD2. This CDR3 is built from 14 residues. Germline loops: CDR1 SGHDN, CDR2 FVKESK. The V and J ends lost 3 bases and 1 base, in that order; junction bases with no gene match: 3. The chain's CDR3 is CASSHAGGSYEQYF. CDR3 nucleotides: TGTGCCAGCAGCCACGCCGGGGGGTCCTACGAGCAGTACTTC. Full variable domain (rest looked up from reference TRBV14 and TRBJ2-7): EAGVTQFPSHSVIEKGQTVTLRCDPISGHDNLYWYRRVMGKEIKFLLHFVKESKQDESGMPNNRFLAERTGGTYSTLKVQPAELEDSGVYFCASSHAGGSYEQYFGPGTRLTVT.

The chain links TRBV15 to TRBJ2-2; a weak D match, TRBD2 (5 bases). The germline V gene has CDR1 LNHNV and CDR2 YYDKDF (reference sequence). This CDR3 region has 14 residues. Trimming removed 1 base from V and 5 bases from J, with 8 bases in between. As DNA, the CDR3 is TGTGCCACCAGCAGAGGCGGGTCAACCGGGGAGCTGTTTTTT. This codes for CATSRGGSTGELFF.

CDR3 nucleotide sequence: TGTGCCAGCAGCTCGAGGGGGACTAGCGGGGGGGCCGGAGAGACCCAGTACTTC. This encodes CASSSRGTSGGAGETQYF. The rearrangement uses TRBV9 and TRBJ2-5; 16 bases are shared with TRBD2. The CDR3 sequence is 18 residues long. Trimming cost V 4 bases and J 4 bases; bases outside gene matches: 10. Germline V gives CDR1 SGDLS, CDR2 YYNGEE. Supplemented by reference TRBV9 and TRBJ2-5, the full variable domain reads DSGVTQTPKHLITATGQRVTLRCSPRSGDLSVYWYQQSLDQGLQFLIQYYNGEERAKGNILERFSAQQFPDLHSELNLSSLELGDSALYFCASSSRGTSGGAGETQYFGPGTRLLVL.

The chain is built from TRBV5-1 and TRBJ2-3, with D possibly matching TRBD2 (6 bases). V was shortened by 5 bases and J by 2 bases, with 21 bases between the two germline ends. The V gene's germline CDR1 is SGHRS and CDR2 YFSETQ. The CDR3 is made up of 17 amino acids. The CDR3 nucleotides read TGCGCCAGCAGGCCGGGACTCCTAGCAATTACCACAGATACGCAGTATTTT. This gives the protein CASRPGLLAITTDTQYF.

The rearrangement joins TRBV4-2 to TRBJ2-1; 7 bases are a match to TRBD1. The germline gives CDR1 LGHNA, CDR2 YNFKEQ. CDR3 length: 17 residues. V was clipped by 1 base and J by 5 bases; unmatched bases: 11. CDR3 coding DNA: TGTGCCAGCAGCCAAGCAGTGTCCGGGACAGTCGACAATGAGCAGTTCTTC. This sequence encodes CASSQAVSGTVDNEQFF.

This chain links TRBV5-1 with TRBJ1-1, with a tentative D call TRBD1 (6 bases). In germline, CDR1 is SGHRS, CDR2 YFSETQ. Trimming stripped 4 bases from V and 0 bases from J, with 13 bases between. The CDR3 is 15 residues long. Written as DNA, the CDR3 is TGCGCCAGCAGCCCGGCCAGGGGCCTGAACACTGAAGCTTTCTTT. Translated: CASSPARGLNTEAFF.

This clone showed up just a few times. The chain couples TRBV2 to TRBJ1-5, with 10 positions matching TRBD1. CDR1 and CDR2 from the germline V gene are SNHLY and FYNNEI. This CDR3 region has 14 residues. V shed 6 bases, J shed 6 bases, and the junction held 5 bases outside the gene matches. The CDR3 reads CASSDRGRSQPQHF. CDR3 bases: TGTGCCAGCAGCGACAGGGGGCGCAGTCAGCCCCAGCATTTT. Complete variable domain (other parts from reference TRBV2 and TRBJ1-5): EPEVTQTPSHQVTQMGQEVILRCVPISNHLYFYWYRQILGQKVEFLVSFYNNEISEKSEIFDDQFSVERPDGSNFTLKIRSTKLEDSAMYFCASSDRGRSQPQHFGDGTRLSIL.

The V call is TRBV19, the J call TRBJ2-2, with 7 bases lining up with TRBD2. There are 14 residues in the CDR3. Germline values: CDR1 LNHDA, CDR2 SQIVND (reference sequence). V shed 10 bases, J shed 2 bases, and the junction held 7 bases outside the gene matches. CDR3 in DNA: TGTGCCACCGGGAGGTCGGGAAACACCGGGGAGCTGTTTTTT. It encodes CATGRSGNTGELFF. Full variable domain (outside the CDR3, taken from reference TRBV19 and TRBJ2-2): DGGITQSPKYLFRKEGQNVTLSCEQNLNHDAMYWYRQDPGQGLRLIYYSQIVNDFQKGDIAEGYSVSREKKESFPLTVTSAQKNPTAFYLCATGRSGNTGELFFGEGSRLTVL.

The rearrangement links TRBV6-1 to TRBJ1-1, with no clear D. The CDR3 consists of 15 residues. V gave up 3 bases and J gave up 1 base, with 12 bases separating them. Germline loops: CDR1 MNHNS, CDR2 SASEGT. The CDR3 DNA follows: TGTGCCAGCAGTGATTTTGCCGCAGGGAACACTGAAGCTTTCTTT. Translated: CASSDFAAGNTEAFF.

The chain uses TRBV5-1 and TRBJ2-7; D not certain. V gave up 0 bases and J gave up 5 bases, with 12 bases separating them. This CDR3 has 14 residues. CDR1 SGHRS and CDR2 YFSETQ come from the germline V gene. CDR3 sequence (DNA): TGCGCCAGCAGCTTGGACAGCCGAACCAACGAGCAGTACTTC. Amino acid sequence: CASSLDSRTNEQYF.